Sequencing of this TCR beta chain was carried out in a study of blood T cells in healthy people across ages (dated by TCRdb to about 2015). Looking at the study overall: Template switching captured roughly one uniquely barcoded TCR beta cDNA molecule per two T cells in model experiments. The donors were divided into four age groups: young (average approximately 17 years), middle-aged (under 40), aged (approximately 64) and long-lived (82). To avoid experimental bias, donors of different ages were spread randomly across the sequencing lanes. For two donors (one aged 18 to 30 and one aged 80 or older), the study analyzed two additional independent replicas of 1 million unique cDNA reads from the same blood draw. To track age-related changes in TCR beta repertoire diversity, the study relied on deep sequencing normalized with unique cDNA molecular identifiers. General study outcomes and caveats: There was a strong correlation between observed TCR beta diversity and the percentage of naive T cells measured by flow cytometry. Total diversity estimates from one million sequenced T cells were considered lower bounds and underestimates. Donor CMV infection status was unknown, potentially confounding age-related changes in expanded clonotypes. Since profiling was done on bulk unsorted PBMCs, naive and antigen-experienced compartments could not be conclusively compared. Compared with the aged group, the long-lived group had more naive CD4+ T cells, fewer expanded clones and increased TCR diversity, a pattern suggesting age selection. As age increased, observed TCR beta diversity per million T cells dropped in a roughly linear way, and a significant reduction was already evident by age 40.

Points on this clonotype: The antigen this receptor binds is unknown. No per-base quality is available; no much larger clone lies one base away.

In the germline V gene, CDR1 corresponds to SGHVS and CDR2 to FQNEAQ. The CDR3 starts with the cysteine, ends with the phenylalanine, and has 15 residues. The CDR3 DNA has 45 bases and is translated from base 1. Library generation was performed with 5' RACE. A second roughly 7 to 11 cycle PCR used a sample-barcoded 5' primer and a J-beta primer mix. A unique molecular identifier was introduced onto each TCR beta cDNA molecule by a template-switch 5' adaptor carrying 12 random nucleotides. Each sample yielded at least 2.5 million CDR3-containing paired-end reads. First-strand cDNA synthesis was performed from all RNA using the Mint cDNA synthesis kit, with priming by a TRBC-specific oligonucleotide. All cDNA was treated with uracil-DNA glycosylase and then went through a first 18-cycle PCR with the universal primers M1SS and BC2_uni_R. Per the original workflow: Each sample was normalized by randomly selecting 1 million high-quality reads, each carrying a distinct molecular identifier. Reads sharing molecular identifiers were discarded rather than binned into consensus sequences. CDR3 identification, clonotype clustering and error correction used MiTCR with a Q25 quality threshold and the strictest error-elimination algorithm. A nonparametric unseen species model using Euler transformation provided a lower-bound estimate of total TCR beta diversity. The public reads were reprocessed in TCRdb via fastp at Q25 and MiXCR, keeping in-frame beta chains. Rows with one shared CDR3 protein collapse into an entry with the most common genes and DNA. The V and J calls reflect TCRdb's pipeline rather than the authors' work. The sample table lists approximately 2,000,000 distinct CDR3 sequences, roughly two fifths of them with a count of one. The ten biggest clones cover about 23% of the sample.

The donors were under 40 Caucasian individuals from Russia, aged roughly 6 to 100 years, who were systemically healthy. Each donor gave approximately 10 milliliters of peripheral blood, collected into EDTA-treated Vacutainer tubes. Ficoll-Paque density-gradient centrifugation was used to isolate PBMCs, with at least 7 million obtained per sample. Total RNA, at least 5.5 micrograms per sample, was extracted from PBMCs with Trizol reagent. For every donor, flow cytometry on a PBMC aliquot measured the percentage of naive CD45RAhigh/CD27high T cells. The sample consisted of blood. The origin of this receptor is a human donor in good health. This chain is built from TRBV7-8 and TRBJ2-1; the D gene is unclear. The end of the DNA aligns better with TRBJ2-7, so the J call may be wrong. The CDR3: CASSPTRSSYNEQYF. The nucleotide sequence is given as TGTGCCAGCAGCCCGACTCGGTCCTCCTACAATGAGCAGTACTTC.